The TCR beta chain under discussion was sequenced for a study of blood T cell repertoires in COVID-19. Study details: Samples came from the United States, Italy and Spain, spanning acute and convalescent COVID-19.

Assay used: immunoSEQ multiplex PCR; TCRdb lists only in-frame clones, some missing. Here the sample spans 200,000 or so clones, 84% being singletons. This clone turned up a few times. The TCR was taken from a woman aged 55-75 years with acute or convalescent COVID-19. Sample: peripheral blood.

The CDR3 sequence: CAWTKGQRMTIYF. CDR3 in DNA: TGTGCCTGGACCAAAGGACAGAGAATGACCATATATTTT. The chain joins TRBV30 to TRBJ1-3; D is perhaps TRBD1 (6 bases). The V end lost 4 bases, the J end lost 10 bases, and 17 bases lay between the germline ends. There are 13 residues in the CDR3. Germline V lookup: CDR1 GTSNPN, CDR2 SVGIG (reference sequence).